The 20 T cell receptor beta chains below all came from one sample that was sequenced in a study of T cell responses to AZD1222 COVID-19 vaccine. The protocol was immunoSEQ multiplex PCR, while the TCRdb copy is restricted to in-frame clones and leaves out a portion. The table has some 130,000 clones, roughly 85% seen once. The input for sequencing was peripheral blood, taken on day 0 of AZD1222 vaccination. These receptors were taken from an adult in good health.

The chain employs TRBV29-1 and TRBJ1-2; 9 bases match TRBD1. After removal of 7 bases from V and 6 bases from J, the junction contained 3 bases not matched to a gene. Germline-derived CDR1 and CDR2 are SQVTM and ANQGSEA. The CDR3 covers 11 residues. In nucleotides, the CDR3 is TGCAGCGGGACAGGGGCAGATGGCTACACCTTC. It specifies CSGTGADGYTF. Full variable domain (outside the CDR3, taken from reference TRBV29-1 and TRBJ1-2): SAVISQKPSRDICQRGTSLTIQCQVDSQVTMMFWYRQQPGQSLTLIATANQGSEATYESGFVIDKFPISRPNLTFSTLTVSNMSPEDSSIYLCSGTGADGYTFGSGTRLTVV.

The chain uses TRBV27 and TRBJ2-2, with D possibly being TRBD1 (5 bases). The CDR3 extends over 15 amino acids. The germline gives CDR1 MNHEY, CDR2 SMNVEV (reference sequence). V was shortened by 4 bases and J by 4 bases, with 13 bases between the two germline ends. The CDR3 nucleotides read TGTGCCAGCAGTTCCCCAGGGATGGGCACCGGGGAGCTGTTTTTT. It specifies CASSSPGMGTGELFF.

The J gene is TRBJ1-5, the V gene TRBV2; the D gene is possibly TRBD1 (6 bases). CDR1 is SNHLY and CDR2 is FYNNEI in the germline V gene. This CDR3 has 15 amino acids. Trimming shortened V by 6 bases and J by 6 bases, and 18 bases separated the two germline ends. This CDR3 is CASSLGGLTGQPQHF. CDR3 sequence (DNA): TGTGCCAGCAGCCTAGGGGGACTTACGGGTCAGCCCCAGCATTTT.

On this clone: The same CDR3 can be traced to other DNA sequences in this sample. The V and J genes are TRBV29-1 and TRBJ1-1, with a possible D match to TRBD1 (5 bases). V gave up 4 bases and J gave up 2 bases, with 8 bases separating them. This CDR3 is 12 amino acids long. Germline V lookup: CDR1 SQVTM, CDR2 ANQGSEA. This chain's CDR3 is CSVGQPNTEAFF. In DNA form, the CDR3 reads TGCAGCGTTGGACAGCCAAACACTGAAGCTTTCTTT.

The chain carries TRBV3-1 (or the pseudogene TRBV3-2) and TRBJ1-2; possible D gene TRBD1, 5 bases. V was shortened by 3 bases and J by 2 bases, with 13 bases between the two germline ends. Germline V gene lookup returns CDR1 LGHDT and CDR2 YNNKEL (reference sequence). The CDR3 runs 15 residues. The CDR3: CASSHLASGNYGYTF. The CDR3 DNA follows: TGTGCCAGCAGCCACCTAGCATCAGGGAACTATGGCTACACCTTC.

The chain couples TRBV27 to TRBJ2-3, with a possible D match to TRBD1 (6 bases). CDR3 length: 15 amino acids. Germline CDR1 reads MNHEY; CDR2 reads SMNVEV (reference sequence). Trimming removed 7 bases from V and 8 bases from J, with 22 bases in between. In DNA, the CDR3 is TGTGCCAGCACCTCCCAGGGGATGGGGCTTACTACGCAGTATTTT. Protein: CASTSQGMGLTTQYF.

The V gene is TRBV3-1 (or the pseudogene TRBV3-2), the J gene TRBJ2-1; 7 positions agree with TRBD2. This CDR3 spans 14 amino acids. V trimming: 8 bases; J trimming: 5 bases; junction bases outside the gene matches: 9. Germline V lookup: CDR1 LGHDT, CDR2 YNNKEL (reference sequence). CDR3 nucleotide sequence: TGTGCCAGCGGTACTAGCGTATCGGACAATGAGCAGTTCTTC. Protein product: CASGTSVSDNEQFF.

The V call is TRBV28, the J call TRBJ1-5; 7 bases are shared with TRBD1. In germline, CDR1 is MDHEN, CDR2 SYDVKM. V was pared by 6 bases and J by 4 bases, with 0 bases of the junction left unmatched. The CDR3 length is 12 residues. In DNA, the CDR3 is TGTGCCAGCAGGGGACAGAATCAGCCCCAGCATTTT. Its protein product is CASRGQNQPQHF.

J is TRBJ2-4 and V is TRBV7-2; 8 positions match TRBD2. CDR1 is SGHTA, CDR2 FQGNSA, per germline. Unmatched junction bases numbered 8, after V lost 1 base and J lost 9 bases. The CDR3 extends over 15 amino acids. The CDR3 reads CASSLEGGTSSIQYF. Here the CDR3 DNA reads TGTGCCAGCAGCTTAGAAGGCGGGACTAGTTCCATTCAGTACTTC.

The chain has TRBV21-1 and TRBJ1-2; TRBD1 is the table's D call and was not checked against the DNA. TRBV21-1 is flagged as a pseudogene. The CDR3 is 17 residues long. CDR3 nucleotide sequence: TGTGCCAGCAGCAAAACCGGGACAGGGGAAAACTCCTATGGCTACACCTTC. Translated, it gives CASSKTGTGENSYGYTF.

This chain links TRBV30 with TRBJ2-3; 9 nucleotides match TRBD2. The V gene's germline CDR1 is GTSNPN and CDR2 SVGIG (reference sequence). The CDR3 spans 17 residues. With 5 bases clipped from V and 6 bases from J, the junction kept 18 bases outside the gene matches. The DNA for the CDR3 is TGTGCCTGGGGACCCTCGTCCCTAGCGGGGAGGAAGGATACGCAGTATTTT. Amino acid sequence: CAWGPSSLAGRKDTQYF.

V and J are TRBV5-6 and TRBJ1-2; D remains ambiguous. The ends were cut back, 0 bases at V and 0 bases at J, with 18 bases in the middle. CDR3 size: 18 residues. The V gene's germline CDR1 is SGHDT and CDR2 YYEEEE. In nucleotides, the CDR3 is TGTGCCAGCAGCTTGGCCTGGGCAGACCACCTTGCTAACTATGGCTACACCTTC. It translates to CASSLAWADHLANYGYTF.

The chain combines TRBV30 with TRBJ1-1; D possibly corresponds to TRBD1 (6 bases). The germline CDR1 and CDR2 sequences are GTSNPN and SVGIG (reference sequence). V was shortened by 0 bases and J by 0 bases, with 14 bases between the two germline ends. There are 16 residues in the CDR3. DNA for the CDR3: TGTGCCTGGAGTGTTGGGGGCACCTTCATGAACACTGAAGCTTTCTTT. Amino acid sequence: CAWSVGGTFMNTEAFF. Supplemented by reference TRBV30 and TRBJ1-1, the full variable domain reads SQTIHQWPATLVQPVGSPLSLECTVEGTSNPNLYWYRQAAGRGLQLLFYSVGIGQISSEVPQNLSASRPQDRQFILSSKKLLLSDSGFYLCAWSVGGTFMNTEAFFGQGTRLTVV.

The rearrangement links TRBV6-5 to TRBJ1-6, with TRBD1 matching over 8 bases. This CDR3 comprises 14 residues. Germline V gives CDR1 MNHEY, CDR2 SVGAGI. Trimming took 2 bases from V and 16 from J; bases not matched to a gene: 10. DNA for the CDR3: TGTGCCAGCAGTTACAGGGACAGGAAAGGGGGGCTCCACTTT. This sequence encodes CASSYRDRKGGLHF.

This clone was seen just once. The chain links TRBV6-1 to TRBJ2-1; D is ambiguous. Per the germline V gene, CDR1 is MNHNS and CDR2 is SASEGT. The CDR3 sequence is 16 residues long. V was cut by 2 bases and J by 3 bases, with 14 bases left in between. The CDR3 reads CASSELVFGVYNEQFF. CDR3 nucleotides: TGTGCCAGCAGTGAACTAGTATTTGGGGTCTACAATGAGCAGTTCTTC.

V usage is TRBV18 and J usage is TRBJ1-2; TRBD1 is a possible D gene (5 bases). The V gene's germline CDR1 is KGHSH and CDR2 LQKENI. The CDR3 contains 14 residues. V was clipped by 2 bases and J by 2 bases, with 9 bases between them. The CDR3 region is CASSPAGENYGYTF. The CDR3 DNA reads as TGTGCCAGCTCACCAGCGGGGGAAAACTATGGCTACACCTTC.

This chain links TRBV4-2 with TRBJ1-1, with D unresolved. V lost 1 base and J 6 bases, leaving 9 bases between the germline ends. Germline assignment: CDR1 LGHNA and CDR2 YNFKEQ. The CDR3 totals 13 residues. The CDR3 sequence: CASSQGYVAEAFF. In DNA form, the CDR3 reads TGTGCCAGCAGCCAAGGGTATGTGGCTGAAGCTTTCTTT.

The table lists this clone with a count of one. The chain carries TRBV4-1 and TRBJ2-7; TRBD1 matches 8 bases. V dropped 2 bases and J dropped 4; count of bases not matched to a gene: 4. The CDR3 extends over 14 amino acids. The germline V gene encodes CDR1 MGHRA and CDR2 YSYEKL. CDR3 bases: TGCGCCAGCAGCCAACCCGACAGGGGTTACGAGCAGTACTTC. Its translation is CASSQPDRGYEQYF.

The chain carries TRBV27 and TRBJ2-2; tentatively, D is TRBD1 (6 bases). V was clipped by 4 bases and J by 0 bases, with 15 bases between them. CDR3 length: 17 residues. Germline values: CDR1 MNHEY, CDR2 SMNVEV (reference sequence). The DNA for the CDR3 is TGTGCCAGCAGTTACCCCACCGGGACAACGAACACCGGGGAGCTGTTTTTT. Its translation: CASSYPTGTTNTGELFF.

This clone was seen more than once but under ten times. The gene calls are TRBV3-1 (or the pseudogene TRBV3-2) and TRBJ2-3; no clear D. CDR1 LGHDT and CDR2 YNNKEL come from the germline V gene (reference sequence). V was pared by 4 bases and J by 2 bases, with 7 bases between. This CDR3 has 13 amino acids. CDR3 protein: CASSPYPTDTQYF. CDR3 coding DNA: TGTGCCAGCAGCCCGTATCCCACAGATACGCAGTATTTT.